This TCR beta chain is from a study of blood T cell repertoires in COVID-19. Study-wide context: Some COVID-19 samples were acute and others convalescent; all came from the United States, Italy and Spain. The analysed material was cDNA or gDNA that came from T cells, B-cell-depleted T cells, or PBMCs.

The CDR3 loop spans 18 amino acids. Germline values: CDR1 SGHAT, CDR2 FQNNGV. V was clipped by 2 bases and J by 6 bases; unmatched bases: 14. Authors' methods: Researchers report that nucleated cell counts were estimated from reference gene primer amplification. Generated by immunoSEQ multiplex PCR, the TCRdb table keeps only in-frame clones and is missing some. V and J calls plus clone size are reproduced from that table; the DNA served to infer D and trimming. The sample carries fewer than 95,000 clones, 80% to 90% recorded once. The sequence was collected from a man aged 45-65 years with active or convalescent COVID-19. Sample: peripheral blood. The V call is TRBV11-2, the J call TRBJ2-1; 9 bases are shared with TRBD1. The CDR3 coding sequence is TGTGCCAGCAGCTTAACGACAGGGGGAAATGTAATGGGCAATGAGCAGTTCTTC. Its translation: CASSLTTGGNVMGNEQFF.